Described below is a single TCR beta chain sequence and its context. The data were obtained in a study of early T cells in non-severe SARS-CoV-2 infection. TCRdb ran MiXCR on the 5' RACE reads and lists one entry per CDR3 protein. The sample consists of around 29,000 distinct CDR3 sequences, 5.5% to 6.5% of them appearing once. V was cut by 5 bases and J by 4 bases, with 19 bases left in between. The CDR3 runs to 16 residues. Germline V gene lookup returns CDR1 MDHEN and CDR2 SYDVKM. This clonotype originated in an adult who was a healthcare worker with PCR-confirmed SARS-CoV-2 infection or an uninfected control (not recorded which). This chain joins TRBV28 and TRBJ2-3, with a possible D match to TRBD2 (6 bases). The source material was whole blood. The CDR3 region is CASSMTGLGVADTQYF. The CDR3 DNA is TGTGCCAGCAGTATGACGGGACTGGGCGTCGCAGATACGCAGTATTTT.